This TCR beta chain emerged from a study of response to subunit inactivated influenza vaccine. This clonotype was found a few times. Antigen: not known. Study outcomes and limitations: New T cells are recruited in small numbers by each seasonal influenza vaccination, according to the authors' suggestion.

This CDR3 is built from 13 residues. CDR1 is MGHDK, CDR2 SYGVNS, per germline. V shed 6 bases and J shed 0 bases, with 8 bases lying between them. TCRdb re-derived calls from the RT-PCR reads in MiXCR, one entry per CDR3 protein. The sample shows approximately 300,000 distinct CDR3 sequences, 22% of them seen only once. This sequence joins TRBV25-1 and TRBJ1-1; no clear D gene. The TCR sequence derives from a man in his fifties or sixties who received an inactivated influenza vaccine. Sequencing was performed on PBMCs from blood, taken about 20 months after vaccination. The CDR3: CASRMGVNTEAFF. The CDR3 DNA sequence: TGTGCCAGCAGGATGGGCGTGAACACTGAAGCTTTCTTT. The variable domain in full, with the rest retrieved from reference TRBV25-1 and TRBJ1-1, is EADIYQTPRYLVIGTGKKITLECSQTMGHDKMYWYQQDPGMELHLIHYSYGVNSTEKGDLSSESTVSRIRTEHFPLTLESARPSHTSQYLCASRMGVNTEAFFGQGTRLTVV.